One and the same sample provided the 19 T cell receptor beta chains below, sequenced in a study of breast tumors, draining lymph nodes, adjacent tissues. Axillary draining lymph nodes of breast cancer patients supplied the node samples. TCRdb re-analysed the multiplex PCR reads in MiXCR, keeping a single row per CDR3 protein. The table records roughly 110,000 distinct CDR3 sequences, around 30% of them present only once. The sequencing sample was made of axillary lymph node tissue. These receptors originate from a female donor with breast cancer. Some clones in this sample may be carry-over from other donors' samples.

Ten or more counts support this clonotype. The chain combines TRBV6-2 or TRBV6-3 with TRBJ1-5, with D tentatively TRBD1 (6 bases). Germline CDR1 is MNHEY and CDR2 is SVGEGT. Trimming left V 5 bases short and J 4 bases short, with 12 bases between. This CDR3 has 14 amino acids. The CDR3 is CASSLLTGNQPQHF. The CDR3 DNA follows: TGTGCCAGCAGTCTACTTACAGGGAATCAGCCCCAGCATTTT.

The V call is TRBV6-6, the J call TRBJ2-4; D ambiguous. The CDR3 is made up of 17 amino acids. Germline CDR1 is MNHNY and CDR2 is SVGAGI (reference sequence). V gave up 4 bases and J gave up 0 bases, with 16 bases separating them. CDR3 protein: CASSLTAQDLAKNIQYF. The CDR3, as DNA: TGTGCCAGCAGTTTAACAGCCCAAGACTTAGCCAAAAACATTCAGTACTTC.

In this sample, this clonotype turned up many times. This rearrangement joins TRBV15 to TRBJ1-2, with D possibly being TRBD1 (6 bases). The CDR3 length is 17 residues. CDR1 LNHNV and CDR2 YYDKDF come from the germline V gene (reference sequence). The ends were cut back, 3 bases at V and 2 bases at J, with 19 bases in the middle. CDR3 sequence reads: CATSSLPGQSRNYGYTF. The DNA of the CDR3 is TGTGCCACCAGCAGCCTCCCGGGACAATCTAGAAACTATGGCTACACCTTC. The full variable domain, in which reference TRBV15 and TRBJ1-2 provide the parts outside the CDR3, is DAMVIQNPRYQVTQFGKPVTLSCSQTLNHNVMYWYQQKSSQAPKLLFHYYDKDFNNEADTPDNFQSRRPNTSFCFLDIRSPGLGDTAMYLCATSSLPGQSRNYGYTFGSGTRLTVV.

The chain recombines TRBV19 with TRBJ2-1; 12 bases are shared with TRBD1. The junction had 15 bases not matched to a gene; V was cut back by 8 bases and J by 10 bases. The germline V gene encodes CDR1 LNHDA and CDR2 SQIVND (reference sequence). The CDR3 contains 16 residues. CDR3 in DNA: TGTGCCAGTGGGACAGGGGGCAGCGGGGACACCGGGGAGCAGTTCTTC. Residues: CASGTGGSGDTGEQFF.

Worth noting for this clonotype: A junction end diverges from the germline sequence, so it may reflect a read error. The genes are TRBV6-5 and TRBJ1-6, with 7 positions matching TRBD1. Germline values: CDR1 MNHEY, CDR2 SVGAGI. There are 14 residues in the CDR3. The CDR3 reads CANRGQRGNSPLHF. CDR3 bases: TGTGCCAACAGGGGACAGAGGGGGAATTCTCCCCTCCACTTT.

This clonotype was found many times. The chain has TRBV10-2 and TRBJ2-3; D gene uncertain. Trimming left V 4 bases short and J 6 bases short, with 5 bases between. The CDR3 sequence is 11 residues long. In germline, CDR1 is WSHSY, CDR2 SAAADI. CDR3 DNA: TGCGCCAGCAGTGTCCGGGATACGCAGTATTTT. Translation: CASSVRDTQYF.

The table lists this clonotype with many counts. The rearrangement joins TRBV4-1 to TRBJ2-7; 7 nucleotides agree with TRBD1. From germline, CDR1 is MGHRA and CDR2 YSYEKL. The junction had 9 bases not matched to a gene; V was cut back by 1 base and J by 3 bases. The CDR3 is 16 amino acids. The CDR3 is CASSQANTRDSYEQYF. CDR3 sequence (DNA): TGCGCCAGCAGCCAAGCCAATACTCGGGACAGCTACGAGCAGTACTTC.

Details on this clonotype: The junction differs from germline at one of its ends, possibly a read error. The chain is built from TRBV5-1 and TRBJ2-7, with D possibly being TRBD1 or TRBD2 (5 bases each). Germline CDR1 SGHRS, CDR2 YFSETQ. CDR3 length: 16 amino acids. This CDR3 is CASSTYLGTGYYEQYF. The CDR3 DNA is TGCGCTAGCAGCACCTATCTAGGGACGGGGTACTACGAGCAGTACTTC.

There are many counts of this clonotype. The chain recombines TRBV19 with TRBJ2-1; D call uncertain. In germline, CDR1 is LNHDA, CDR2 SQIVND (reference sequence). The CDR3 length is 16 residues. V lost 3 bases, J lost 3 bases, and 15 bases lay in between. The CDR3 loop is CASSIGAGRYYNEQFF. The DNA for the CDR3 is TGTGCCAGTAGTATCGGCGCCGGAAGATACTACAATGAGCAGTTCTTC.

This clonotype has only a few counts. One end of the junction does not line up with germline, which may come from a read error. The CDR3 DNA follows: TGTGCCAGCAGCTTTTGGGGTGGAGCCAAAAACATTCAGCACTTC. The encoded protein is CASSFWGGAKNIQHF. The chain uses TRBV7-2 and TRBJ2-4, with D uncertain. Germline values: CDR1 SGHTA, CDR2 FQGNSA. The CDR3 runs 15 residues. The entire variable domain, with the rest obtained from reference TRBV7-2 and TRBJ2-4, is as follows: GAGVSQSPSNKVTEKGKDVELRCDPISGHTALYWYRQSLGQGLEFLIYFQGNSAPDKSGLPSDRFSAERTGGSVSTLTIQRTQQEDSAVYLCASSFWGGAKNIQHFGAGTRLSVL.

This clonotype has a count of ten or more. This chain joins TRBV3-1 and TRBJ1-6; TRBD1 matches at 9 bases. The germline CDR1 and CDR2 sequences are LGHDT and YNNKEL (reference sequence). V lost 6 bases, J lost 7 bases, and 10 bases stayed unmatched. This CDR3 comprises 16 residues. This chain's CDR3 is CASRRTGGVWNSPLHF. DNA of the CDR3: TGTGCCAGCAGAAGAACAGGGGGCGTATGGAATTCACCCCTCCACTTT.

This clonotype was counted many times. The CDR3 nucleotides read TGTGCCAGCAGTGTGGCAGGGAGAGGGTATGGCTACACCTTC. This codes for CASSVAGRGYGYTF. The chain uses TRBV2 and TRBJ1-2; tentatively, D is TRBD1 (5 bases). The germline V and J ends were trimmed by 4 bases and 5 bases, with 14 bases remaining between them. The CDR3 spans 14 residues. Looked up from germline, CDR1 is SNHLY and CDR2 is FYNNEI.

In this sample, this clonotype turned up many times. The J gene is TRBJ1-1, the V gene TRBV12-3 or TRBV12-4, with D perhaps matching TRBD1 (5 bases). This CDR3 spans 13 amino acids. The V gene lost 5 bases and the J gene lost 4 bases, with 11 bases spanning the gap. CDR3 amino acids: CASSSQGGTEAFF. The CDR3 bases are TGTGCCAGCAGTAGCCAGGGAGGCACTGAAGCTTTCTTT.

At least ten counts were recorded for this clonotype. J is TRBJ2-7 and V is TRBV5-8; perhaps TRBD1 as D (5 bases). The germline V gene has CDR1 SGHTS and CDR2 YDEGEE. The ends were cut back, 0 bases at V and 1 base at J, with 11 bases in the middle. This CDR3 has 15 amino acids. The CDR3 loop reads CASSLVGAGSYEQYF. CDR3 coding DNA: TGTGCCAGCAGCTTGGTTGGGGCCGGGTCCTACGAGCAGTACTTC.

This clonotype showed up many times. The CDR3 DNA reads as TGCAGTGCTCTACCGGGACTAGCTTTATACAATGAGCAGTTCTTC. It specifies CSALPGLALYNEQFF. J is TRBJ2-1 and V is TRBV20-1, with 9 nucleotides matching TRBD2. V shed 5 bases, J shed 4 bases, and the junction held 9 bases outside the gene matches. The CDR3 length is 15 residues. Germline V gene sequence: CDR1 DFQATT, CDR2 SNEGSKA (reference sequence).

This clonotype was detected a few times. This CDR3 reads CASSWAGLRDYKEPQYF. CDR3 in DNA: TGTGCCAGCAGCTGGGCAGGGTTGAGGGATTATAAGGAGCCCCAGTACTTC. The rearrangement uses TRBV7-8 and TRBJ2-5; either TRBD1 or TRBD2 may fit D (5 bases each). The ends were cut back, 4 bases at V and 9 bases at J, with 27 bases in the middle. There are 17 residues in the CDR3. CDR1 and CDR2 from the germline V gene are SGHVS and FQNEAQ.

A single count supports this clonotype. The junction departs from germline at one end; a sequencing error may be responsible. This sequence joins TRBV5-4 and TRBJ2-7; 15 bases line up with TRBD2. The germline CDR1 and CDR2 sequences are SGHNT and YYREEE (reference sequence). This CDR3 contains 16 residues. CDR3: CAGSEGLAGGTYERYF. CDR3 DNA sequence: TGTGCCGGCAGCGAGGGACTAGCGGGGGGCACCTACGAGCGGTACTTC.

Worth noting for this clonotype: This sequence may be a read error, since a much larger clone differs from it by one base. The chain employs TRBV2 and TRBJ1-1; possibly TRBD1 for D (6 bases). CDR1 is SNHLY and CDR2 is FYNNEI in the germline V gene. This CDR3 region has 13 residues. V was pared by 6 bases and J by 1 base, with 9 bases between. The CDR3 region is CASSTGANTEAFF. CDR3 nucleotides: TGTGCCAGCAGCACGGGGGCGAACACTGAAGCTTTCTTT.

The rearrangement joins TRBV24-1 to TRBJ2-3; a possible D gene is TRBD2 (5 bases). V was shortened by 1 base and J by 3 bases, with 10 bases between the two germline ends. The CDR3 is 15 residues long. Germline V gene lookup returns CDR1 KGHDR and CDR2 SFDVKD. This CDR3 reads CATSDLMGATDTQYF. For the CDR3, the DNA is TGTGCCACCAGTGATTTAATGGGAGCAACAGATACGCAGTATTTT.